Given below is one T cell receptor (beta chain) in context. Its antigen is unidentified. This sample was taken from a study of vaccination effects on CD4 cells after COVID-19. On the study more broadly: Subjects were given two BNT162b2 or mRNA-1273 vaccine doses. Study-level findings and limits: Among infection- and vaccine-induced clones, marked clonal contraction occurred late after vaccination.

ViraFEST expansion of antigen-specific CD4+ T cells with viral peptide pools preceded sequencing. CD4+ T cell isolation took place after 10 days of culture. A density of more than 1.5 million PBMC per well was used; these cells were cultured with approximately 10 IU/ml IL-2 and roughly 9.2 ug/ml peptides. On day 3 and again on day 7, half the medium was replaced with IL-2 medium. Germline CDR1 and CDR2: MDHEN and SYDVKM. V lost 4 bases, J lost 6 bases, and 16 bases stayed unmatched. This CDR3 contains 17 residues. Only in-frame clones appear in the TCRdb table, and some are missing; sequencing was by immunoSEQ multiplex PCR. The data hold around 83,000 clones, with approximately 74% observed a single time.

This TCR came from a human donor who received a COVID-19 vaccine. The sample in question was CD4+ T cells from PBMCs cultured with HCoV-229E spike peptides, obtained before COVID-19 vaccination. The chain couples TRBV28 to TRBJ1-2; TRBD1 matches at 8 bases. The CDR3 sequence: CASSSGTGEALKDGYTF. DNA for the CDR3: TGTGCCAGCAGTTCCGGGACAGGCGAAGCCCTGAAGGATGGCTACACCTTC.